These 9 T cell receptor beta chains came from one sample sequenced in a study of blood T cell repertoires in COVID-19. Sequencing used immunoSEQ multiplex PCR; TCRdb keeps in-frame clones, though not all of them. This table has roughly 29,000 clones, 70% to 90% appearing once. The sequenced sample consisted of peripheral blood. The receptors derive from a human donor in a cohort sampled during active COVID-19.

The chain recombines TRBV6-1 with TRBJ2-5, with TRBD2 matching 10 bases. Per the germline V gene, CDR1 is MNHNS and CDR2 is SASEGT. Losses at the gene ends were 3 bases for V and 2 bases for J; bases not matched to a gene: 6. The CDR3 extends over 16 amino acids. The CDR3 region is CASSDVSGGPQETQYF. The CDR3 DNA reads as TGTGCCAGCAGTGACGTTAGCGGGGGGCCACAAGAGACCCAGTACTTC.

The chain uses TRBV15 and TRBJ1-2; unclear D gene. Per the germline V gene, CDR1 is LNHNV and CDR2 is YYDKDF (reference sequence). The CDR3 covers 12 residues. The ends were cut back, 0 bases at V and 6 bases at J, with 5 bases in the middle. CDR3 sequence reads: CATSRERDGYTF. The CDR3 DNA reads TGTGCCACCAGCAGAGAGAGAGATGGCTACACCTTC.

The V gene is TRBV7-2, the J gene TRBJ2-7; D might be TRBD2 (5 bases). The CDR3 has 14 amino acids. Germline V CDR1 and CDR2: SGHTA, FQGNSA. The V end lost 1 base, the J end lost 3 bases, and 10 bases lay between the germline ends. As DNA, the CDR3 is TGTGCCAGCAGCTTAGAGCGGTATTACTACGAGCAGTACTTC. It codes for CASSLERYYYEQYF. Filled out from reference TRBV7-2 and TRBJ2-7, the complete variable domain reads GAGVSQSPSNKVTEKGKDVELRCDPISGHTALYWYRQSLGQGLEFLIYFQGNSAPDKSGLPSDRFSAERTGGSVSTLTIQRTQQEDSAVYLCASSLERYYYEQYFGPGTRLTVT.

The chain links TRBV18 to TRBJ2-4, with 8 positions matching TRBD1. The CDR3 is 14 amino acids. The ends lost 6 bases at V and 5 bases at J; junction bases unmatched: 6. In germline, CDR1 is KGHSH, CDR2 LQKENI. The CDR3 spells CASSSDRAENIQYF. The CDR3 DNA is TGTGCCAGCTCGTCGGACAGGGCCGAAAACATTCAGTACTTC. The variable domain in full, with the rest retrieved from reference TRBV18 and TRBJ2-4, is NAGVMQNPRHLVRRRGQEARLRCSPMKGHSHVYWYRQLPEEGLKFMVYLQKENIIDESGMPKERFSAEFPKEGPSILRIQQVVRGDSAAYFCASSSDRAENIQYFGAGTRLSVL.

With respect to this clone: One end of the junction fails to match germline, which may point to a read error. The rearrangement links TRBV20-1 to TRBJ1-2, with D possibly being TRBD1 (5 bases). The germline gives CDR1 DFQATT, CDR2 SNEGSKA (reference sequence). CDR3 length: 8 residues. CDR3 amino acids: CSARTGHF. Written as DNA, the CDR3 is TGCAGTGCCCGAACAGGACACTTC.

The chain couples TRBV5-5 to TRBJ1-5; the match to TRBD1 covers 7 bases. CDR1 is SGHKS and CDR2 is YYEKEE in the germline V gene (reference sequence). V lost 4 bases, J lost 7 bases, and 11 bases stayed unmatched. The length of the CDR3 is 15 residues. The CDR3 nucleotides read TGTGCCAGCAGCATATCCGGGACAGAGGACCAGCCCCAGCATTTT. Translation: CASSISGTEDQPQHF.

This chain uses TRBV18 with TRBJ2-6, with D perhaps matching TRBD1 (5 bases). Between the trimmed V and J ends, which lost 7 bases and 1 base, there was a span of 8 bases. The CDR3 consists of 14 residues. Germline V gives CDR1 KGHSH, CDR2 LQKENI. The CDR3 DNA sequence: TGTGCCAGCTACGCAGGGTCTGGGGCCAACGTCCTGACTTTC. This sequence encodes CASYAGSGANVLTF. Complete variable domain (other parts from reference TRBV18 and TRBJ2-6): NAGVMQNPRHLVRRRGQEARLRCSPMKGHSHVYWYRQLPEEGLKFMVYLQKENIIDESGMPKERFSAEFPKEGPSILRIQQVVRGDSAAYFCASYAGSGANVLTFGAGSRLTVL.

The V call is TRBV19, the J call TRBJ2-6; 7 positions agree with TRBD1. The CDR3 sequence is 17 residues long. Germline V gene lookup returns CDR1 LNHDA and CDR2 SQIVND (reference sequence). The ends lost 4 bases at V and 3 bases at J; junction bases unmatched: 9. The CDR3 spells CASSKGTTGYGANVLTF. CDR3 nucleotides: TGTGCCAGTAGTAAGGGAACGACAGGGTATGGGGCCAACGTCCTGACTTTC. Full variable domain (rest looked up from reference TRBV19 and TRBJ2-6): DGGITQSPKYLFRKEGQNVTLSCEQNLNHDAMYWYRQDPGQGLRLIYYSQIVNDFQKGDIAEGYSVSREKKESFPLTVTSAQKNPTAFYLCASSKGTTGYGANVLTFGAGSRLTVL.

The V call is TRBV10-1, the J call TRBJ2-3; tentatively, D is TRBD1 (6 bases). Trimming took off 6 bases at V and 7 bases at J, with 14 bases between the two ends. The germline V gene has CDR1 WNHNN and CDR2 SYGVQD (reference sequence). The CDR3 length is 13 residues. The CDR3 here is CASRDTGTHTQYF. The CDR3 nucleotides are TGCGCCAGCAGGGACACCGGGACACATACGCAGTATTTT.